This note documents a single T cell receptor (beta chain) sequence. Original analysis: Nucleated cell number was recorded as an estimate derived from reference gene primer amplification. Sequencing used immunoSEQ multiplex PCR; TCRdb keeps in-frame clones, though not all of them. V, J and clone size derive from that table, while D and trimming were established from the DNA sequence. The repertoire holds a few hundred thousand clones, with roughly 80% as singletons. This entry belongs to a study of blood T cell repertoires in COVID-19. Germline values: CDR1 LNHDA, CDR2 SQIVND (reference sequence). V lost 4 bases to trimming and J lost 7 bases; unmatched junction nucleotides: 7. The CDR3 is made up of 13 amino acids.

The clonotype was recovered from a human donor in a cohort sampled during active COVID-19. V and J are TRBV19 and TRBJ2-7; 7 bases match TRBD2. Sequenced input: peripheral blood. CDR3 region: CASSRGLVEEQYF. CDR3 sequence (DNA): TGTGCCAGTAGTAGAGGACTAGTCGAGGAGCAGTACTTC.